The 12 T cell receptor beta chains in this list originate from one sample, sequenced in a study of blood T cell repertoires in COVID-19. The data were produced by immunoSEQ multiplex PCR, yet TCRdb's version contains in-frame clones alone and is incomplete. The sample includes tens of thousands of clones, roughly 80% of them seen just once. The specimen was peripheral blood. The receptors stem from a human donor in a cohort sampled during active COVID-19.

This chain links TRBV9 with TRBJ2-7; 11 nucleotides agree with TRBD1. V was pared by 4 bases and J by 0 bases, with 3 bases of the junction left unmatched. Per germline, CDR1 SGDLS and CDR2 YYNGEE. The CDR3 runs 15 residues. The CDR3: CASSPGQGDSYEQYF. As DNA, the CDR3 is TGTGCCAGCAGCCCGGGACAGGGGGACTCCTACGAGCAGTACTTC.

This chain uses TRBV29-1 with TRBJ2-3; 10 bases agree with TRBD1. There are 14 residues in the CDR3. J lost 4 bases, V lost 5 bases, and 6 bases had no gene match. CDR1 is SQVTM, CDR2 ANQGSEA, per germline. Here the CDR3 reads CSVPGTGVADTQYF. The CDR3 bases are TGCAGCGTTCCCGGGACAGGGGTTGCAGATACGCAGTATTTT.

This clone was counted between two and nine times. CDR3 nucleotides: TGTGCCAGTAGTGCCGGTGGGCGGATCGGGGGGACTGAAGCTTTCTTT. Its protein is CASSAGGRIGGTEAFF. The V and J genes are TRBV19 and TRBJ1-1; tentative D call: TRBD1 (5 bases). CDR1 and CDR2 (germline): LNHDA, SQIVND (reference sequence). The V and J ends lost 5 bases and 5 bases respectively, with 21 bases between them. The CDR3 length is 16 residues.

CDR3 in DNA: TGTGCCAGCAGCTCCCCTCGACAGGGGTCCTACGAGCAGTACTTC. Translation: CASSSPRQGSYEQYF. V and J are TRBV28 and TRBJ2-7; 8 nucleotides line up with TRBD1. Germline V gene lookup returns CDR1 MDHEN and CDR2 SYDVKM. V was pared by 6 bases and J by 1 base, with 8 bases of the junction left unmatched. The CDR3 contains 15 residues. The entire variable domain, with the rest obtained from reference TRBV28 and TRBJ2-7, is as follows: DVKVTQSSRYLVKRTGEKVFLECVQDMDHENMFWYRQDPGLGLRLIYFSYDVKMKEKGDIPEGYSVSREKKERFSLILESASTNQTSMYLCASSSPRQGSYEQYFGPGTRLTVT.

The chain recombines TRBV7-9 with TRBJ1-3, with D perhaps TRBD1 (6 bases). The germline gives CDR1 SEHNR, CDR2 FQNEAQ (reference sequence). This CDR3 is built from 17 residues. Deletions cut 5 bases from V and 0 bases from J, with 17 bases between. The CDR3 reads CASSPTGFGTSGNTIYF. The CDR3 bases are TGTGCCAGCAGCCCAACAGGGTTTGGGACCTCTGGAAACACCATATATTTT. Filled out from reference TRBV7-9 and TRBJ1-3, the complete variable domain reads DTGVSQNPRHKITKRGQNVTFRCDPISEHNRLYWYRQTLGQGPEFLTYFQNEAQLEKSRLLSDRFSAERPKGSFSTLEIQRTEQGDSAMYLCASSPTGFGTSGNTIYFGEGSWLTVV.

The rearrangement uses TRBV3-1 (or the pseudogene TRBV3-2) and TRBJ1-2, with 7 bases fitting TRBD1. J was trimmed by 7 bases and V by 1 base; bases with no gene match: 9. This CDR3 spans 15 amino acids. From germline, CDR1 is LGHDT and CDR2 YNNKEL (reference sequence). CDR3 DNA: TGTGCCAGCAGCCAAGGGAGGTCAGGGGGAGTTGGCTACACCTTC. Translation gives CASSQGRSGGVGYTF.

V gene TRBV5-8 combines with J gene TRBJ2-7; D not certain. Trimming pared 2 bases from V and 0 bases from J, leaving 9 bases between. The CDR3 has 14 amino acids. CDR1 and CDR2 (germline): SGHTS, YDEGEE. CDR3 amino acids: CASSFSADSYEQYF. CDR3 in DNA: TGTGCCAGCAGCTTCTCTGCAGACTCCTACGAGCAGTACTTC.

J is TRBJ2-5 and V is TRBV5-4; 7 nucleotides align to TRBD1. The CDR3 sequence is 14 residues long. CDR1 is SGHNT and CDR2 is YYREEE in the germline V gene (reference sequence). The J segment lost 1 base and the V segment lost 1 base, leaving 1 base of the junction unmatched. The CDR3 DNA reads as TGTGCCAGCAGCTTGAACAGGGGCCAAGAGACCCAGTACTTC. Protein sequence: CASSLNRGQETQYF. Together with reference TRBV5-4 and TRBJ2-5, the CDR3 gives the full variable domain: ETGVTQSPTHLIKTRGQQVTLRCSSQSGHNTVSWYQQALGQGPQFIFQYYREEENGRGNFPPRFSGLQFPNYSSELNVNALELDDSALYLCASSLNRGQETQYFGPGTRLLVL.

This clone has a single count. The CDR3 DNA reads as TGTGCCAGCAGCCAACTAGCGGGTCCTGAGCAGTTCTTC. Its protein is CASSQLAGPEQFF. The chain uses TRBV4-2 and TRBJ2-1; 8 nucleotides align to TRBD2. In germline, CDR1 is LGHNA, CDR2 YNFKEQ. J gave up 9 bases and V 2 bases, and 3 bases lay outside the gene matches. This CDR3 spans 13 amino acids.

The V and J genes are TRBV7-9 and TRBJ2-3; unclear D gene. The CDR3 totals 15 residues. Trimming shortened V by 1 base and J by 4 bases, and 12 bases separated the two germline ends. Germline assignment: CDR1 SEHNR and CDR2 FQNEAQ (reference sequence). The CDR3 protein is CASSLVRQSADTQYF. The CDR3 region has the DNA TGTGCCAGCAGCTTAGTTAGGCAGAGCGCAGATACGCAGTATTTT. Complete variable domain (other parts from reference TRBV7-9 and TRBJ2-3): DTGVSQNPRHKITKRGQNVTFRCDPISEHNRLYWYRQTLGQGPEFLTYFQNEAQLEKSRLLSDRFSAERPKGSFSTLEIQRTEQGDSAMYLCASSLVRQSADTQYFGPGTRLTVL.

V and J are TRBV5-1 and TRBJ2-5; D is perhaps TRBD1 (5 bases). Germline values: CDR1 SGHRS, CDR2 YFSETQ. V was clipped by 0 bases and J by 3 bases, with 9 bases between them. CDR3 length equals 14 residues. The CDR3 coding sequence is TGCGCCAGCAGCTTGGGACAGACCAAAGAGACCCAGTACTTC. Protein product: CASSLGQTKETQYF.

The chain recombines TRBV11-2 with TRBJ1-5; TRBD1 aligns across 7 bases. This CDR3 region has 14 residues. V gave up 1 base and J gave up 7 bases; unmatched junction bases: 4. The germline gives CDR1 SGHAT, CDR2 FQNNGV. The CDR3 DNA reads TGTGCCAGCAGCTTAGGACAGGGTCGACAGCCCCAGCATTTT. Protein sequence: CASSLGQGRQPQHF. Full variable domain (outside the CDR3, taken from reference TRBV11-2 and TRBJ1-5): EAGVAQSPRYKIIEKRQSVAFWCNPISGHATLYWYQQILGQGPKLLIQFQNNGVVDDSQLPKDRFSAERLKGVDSTLKIQPAKLEDSAVYLCASSLGQGRQPQHFGDGTRLSIL.